The clone carrying this T cell receptor (beta chain) was observed a single time. Antigen: not known. The data were obtained in a study of cytomegalovirus exposure and HLA in healthy donors. General study results and limits: The study designated 150 to 200 TCR beta chains cytomegalovirus-associated. One later analysis reportedly identified an Asian-associated ancestry cluster that showed fewer N-insertions than the roughly 700-donor mean.

60 Vbeta and 13 Jbeta primers were used in PCR. TCRdb keeps only in-frame clones here, not all; method: immunoSEQ multiplex PCR. The table shows about 98,000 clones, with approximately 72% occurring only once. V was pared by 3 bases and J by 1 base, with 9 bases between. The V gene's germline CDR1 is SEHNR and CDR2 FQNEAQ (reference sequence). The CDR3 is made up of 14 amino acids. V usage is TRBV7-9 and J usage is TRBJ1-1; D is unclear. The source material was PBMCs. The clonotype comes from a man younger than 35 in good health and CMV-seropositive. Written as DNA, the CDR3 is TGTGCCAGCAGCTTGAGTCGATCGAACACTGAAGCTTTCTTT. Its protein product is CASSLSRSNTEAFF.